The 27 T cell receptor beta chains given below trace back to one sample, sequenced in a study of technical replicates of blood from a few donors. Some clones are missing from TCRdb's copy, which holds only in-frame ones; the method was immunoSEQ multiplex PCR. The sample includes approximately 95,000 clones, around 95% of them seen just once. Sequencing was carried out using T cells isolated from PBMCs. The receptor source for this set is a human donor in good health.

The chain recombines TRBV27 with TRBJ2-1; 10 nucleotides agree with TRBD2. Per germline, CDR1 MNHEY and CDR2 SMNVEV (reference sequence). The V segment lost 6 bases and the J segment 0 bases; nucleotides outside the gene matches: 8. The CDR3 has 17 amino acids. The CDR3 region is CASSDRTSGSSYNEQFF. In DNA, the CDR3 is TGTGCCAGCAGCGACCGGACTAGCGGAAGCTCCTACAATGAGCAGTTCTTC.

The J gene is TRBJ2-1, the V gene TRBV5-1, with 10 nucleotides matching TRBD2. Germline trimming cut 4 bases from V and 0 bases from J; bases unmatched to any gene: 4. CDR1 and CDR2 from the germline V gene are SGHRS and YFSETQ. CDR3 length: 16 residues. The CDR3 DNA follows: TGCGCCAGCAGCCTGAGCGGGAGGGCCTCCTACAATGAGCAGTTCTTC. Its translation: CASSLSGRASYNEQFF.

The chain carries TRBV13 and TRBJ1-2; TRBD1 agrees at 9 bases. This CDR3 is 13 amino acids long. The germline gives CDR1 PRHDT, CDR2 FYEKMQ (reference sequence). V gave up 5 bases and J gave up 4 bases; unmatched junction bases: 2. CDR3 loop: CASSPTGGYGYTF. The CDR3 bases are TGTGCCAGCAGCCCGACAGGGGGCTATGGCTACACCTTC.

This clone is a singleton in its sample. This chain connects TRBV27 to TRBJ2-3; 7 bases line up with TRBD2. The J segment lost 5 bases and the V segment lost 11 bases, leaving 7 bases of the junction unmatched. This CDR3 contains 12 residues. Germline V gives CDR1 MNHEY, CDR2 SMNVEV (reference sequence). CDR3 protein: CAAGGRGDTQYF. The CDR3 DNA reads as TGTGCCGCCGGGGGGAGAGGAGATACGCAGTATTTT.

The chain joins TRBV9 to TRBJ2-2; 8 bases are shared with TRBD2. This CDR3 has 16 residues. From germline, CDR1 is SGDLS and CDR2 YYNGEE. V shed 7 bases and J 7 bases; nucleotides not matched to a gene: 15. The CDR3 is CASSALQAGAVGELFF. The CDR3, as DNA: TGTGCCAGCTCCGCCCTGCAAGCGGGAGCGGTCGGGGAGCTGTTTTTT. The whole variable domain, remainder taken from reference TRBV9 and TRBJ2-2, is DSGVTQTPKHLITATGQRVTLRCSPRSGDLSVYWYQQSLDQGLQFLIQYYNGEERAKGNILERFSAQQFPDLHSELNLSSLELGDSALYFCASSALQAGAVGELFFGEGSRLTVL.

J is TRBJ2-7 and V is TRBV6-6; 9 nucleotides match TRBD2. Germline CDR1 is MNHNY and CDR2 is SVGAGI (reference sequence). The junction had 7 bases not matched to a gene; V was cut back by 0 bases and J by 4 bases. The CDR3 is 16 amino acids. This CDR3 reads CASSYSTLAGSYEQYF. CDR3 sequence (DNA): TGTGCCAGCAGTTACTCGACACTAGCGGGTTCTTACGAGCAGTACTTC.

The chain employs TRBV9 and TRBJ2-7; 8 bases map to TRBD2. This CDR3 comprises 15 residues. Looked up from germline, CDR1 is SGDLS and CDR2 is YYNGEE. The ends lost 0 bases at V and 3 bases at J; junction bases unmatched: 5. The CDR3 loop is CASSVGSGLGYEQYF. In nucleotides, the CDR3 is TGTGCCAGCAGCGTAGGCTCGGGACTAGGCTACGAGCAGTACTTC.

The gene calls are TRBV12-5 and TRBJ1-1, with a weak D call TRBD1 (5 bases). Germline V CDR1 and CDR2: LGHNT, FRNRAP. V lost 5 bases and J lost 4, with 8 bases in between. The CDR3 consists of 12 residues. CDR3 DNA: TGTGCTAGTGGTCCGGGGGGCACTGAAGCTTTCTTT. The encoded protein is CASGPGGTEAFF.

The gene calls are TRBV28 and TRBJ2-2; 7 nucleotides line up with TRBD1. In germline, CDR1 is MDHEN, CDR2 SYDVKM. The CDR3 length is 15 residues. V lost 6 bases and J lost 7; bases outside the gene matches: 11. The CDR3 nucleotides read TGTGCCAGCAGACCTTACAGGGGAACAAACGGGGAGCTGTTTTTT. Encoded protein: CASRPYRGTNGELFF. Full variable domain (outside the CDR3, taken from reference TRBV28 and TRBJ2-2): DVKVTQSSRYLVKRTGEKVFLECVQDMDHENMFWYRQDPGLGLRLIYFSYDVKMKEKGDIPEGYSVSREKKERFSLILESASTNQTSMYLCASRPYRGTNGELFFGEGSRLTVL.

The CDR3 nucleotides are TGTGCCAGCAGCAGGACAGGGGGCAACACTGAAGCTTTCTTT. This gives the protein CASSRTGGNTEAFF. The rearrangement uses TRBV5-4 and TRBJ1-1; TRBD1 aligns across 11 bases. Germline CDR1 is SGHNT and CDR2 is YYREEE (reference sequence). Trimming removed 4 bases from V and 2 bases from J; junction bases left unmatched: 1. The CDR3 contains 14 residues.

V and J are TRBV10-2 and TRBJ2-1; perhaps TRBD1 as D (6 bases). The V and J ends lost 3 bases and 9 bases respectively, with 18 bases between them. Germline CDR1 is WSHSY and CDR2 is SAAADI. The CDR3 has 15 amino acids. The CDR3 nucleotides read TGCGCCAGCAGTGAAGGCAGGGGTGTTCGGGGTGAGCAGTTCTTC. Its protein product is CASSEGRGVRGEQFF.

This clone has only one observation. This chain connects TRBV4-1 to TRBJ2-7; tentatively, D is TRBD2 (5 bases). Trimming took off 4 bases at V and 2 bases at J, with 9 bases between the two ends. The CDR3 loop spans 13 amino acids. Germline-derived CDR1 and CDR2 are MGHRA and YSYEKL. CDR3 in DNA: TGCGCCAGCAGCCCTACTAGTGCCTACGAGCAGTACTTC. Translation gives CASSPTSAYEQYF.

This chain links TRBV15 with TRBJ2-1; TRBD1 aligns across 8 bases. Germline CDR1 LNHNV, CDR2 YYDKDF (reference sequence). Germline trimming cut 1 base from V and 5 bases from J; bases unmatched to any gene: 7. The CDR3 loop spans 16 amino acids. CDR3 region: CATSRGTGKAHNEQFF. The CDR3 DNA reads TGTGCCACCAGCAGAGGGACAGGGAAGGCCCACAATGAGCAGTTCTTC.

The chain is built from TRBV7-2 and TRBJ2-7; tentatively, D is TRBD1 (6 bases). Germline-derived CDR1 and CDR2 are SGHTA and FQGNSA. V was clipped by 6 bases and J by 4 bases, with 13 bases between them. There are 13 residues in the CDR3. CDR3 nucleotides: TGTGCCAGCAGAGGACAGTTACCTTACGAGCAGTACTTC. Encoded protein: CASRGQLPYEQYF.

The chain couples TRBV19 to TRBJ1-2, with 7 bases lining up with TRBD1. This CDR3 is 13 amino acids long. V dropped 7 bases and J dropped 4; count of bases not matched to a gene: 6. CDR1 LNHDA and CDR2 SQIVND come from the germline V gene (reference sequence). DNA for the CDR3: TGTGCCAGTACCCCGGGACAGACCTATGGCTACACCTTC. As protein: CASTPGQTYGYTF.

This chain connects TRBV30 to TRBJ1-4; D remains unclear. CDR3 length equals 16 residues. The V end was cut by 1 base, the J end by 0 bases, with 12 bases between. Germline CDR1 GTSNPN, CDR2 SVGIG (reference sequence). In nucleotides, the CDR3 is TGTGCCTGGAGTGCCGGACTGAGTCCAACTAATGAAAAACTGTTTTTT. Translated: CAWSAGLSPTNEKLFF.

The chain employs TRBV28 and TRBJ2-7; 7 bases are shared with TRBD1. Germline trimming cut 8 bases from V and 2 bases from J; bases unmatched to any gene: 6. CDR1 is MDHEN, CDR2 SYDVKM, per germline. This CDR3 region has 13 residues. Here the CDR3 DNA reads TGTGCCAGCGGAGGACAGGCGACCTACGAGCAGTACTTC. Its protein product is CASGGQATYEQYF.

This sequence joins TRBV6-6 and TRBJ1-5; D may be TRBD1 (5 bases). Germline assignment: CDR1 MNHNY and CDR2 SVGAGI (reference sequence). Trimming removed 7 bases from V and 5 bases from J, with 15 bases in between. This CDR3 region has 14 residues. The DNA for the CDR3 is TGTGCCAGCAACCCCGAGGAGGGGTATCAGCCCCAGCATTTT. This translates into CASNPEEGYQPQHF.

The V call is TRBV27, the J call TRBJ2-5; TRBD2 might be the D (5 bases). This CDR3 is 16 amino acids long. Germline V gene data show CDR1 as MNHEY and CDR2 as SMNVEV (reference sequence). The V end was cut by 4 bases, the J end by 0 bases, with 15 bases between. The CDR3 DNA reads TGTGCCAGCAGTTCTTACCTCCGGGGAAACCAAGAGACCCAGTACTTC. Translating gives CASSSYLRGNQETQYF.

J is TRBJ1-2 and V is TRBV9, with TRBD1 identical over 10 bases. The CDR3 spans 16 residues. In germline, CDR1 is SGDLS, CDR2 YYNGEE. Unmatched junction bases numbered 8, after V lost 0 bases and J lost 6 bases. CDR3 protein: CASSVGVDRGFDGYTF. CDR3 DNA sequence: TGTGCCAGCAGCGTAGGGGTGGACAGGGGGTTTGATGGCTACACCTTC.

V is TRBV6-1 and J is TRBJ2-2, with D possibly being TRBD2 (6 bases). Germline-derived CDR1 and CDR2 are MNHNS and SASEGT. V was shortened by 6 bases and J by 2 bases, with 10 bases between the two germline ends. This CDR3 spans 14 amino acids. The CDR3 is CASRTGLNTGELFF. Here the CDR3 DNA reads TGTGCCAGCAGGACGGGACTCAACACCGGGGAGCTGTTTTTT.

CDR3 nucleotide sequence: TGTGCCAGCAGCCTGCTAGCGGGAGAAGCCTACAATGAGCAGTTCTTC. Translated, it gives CASSLLAGEAYNEQFF. This chain connects TRBV4-2 to TRBJ2-1; 10 bases line up with TRBD2. The CDR3 length is 16 residues. Trimming took 4 bases from V and 2 from J; bases not matched to a gene: 5. Germline lookup yields CDR1 LGHNA and CDR2 YNFKEQ.

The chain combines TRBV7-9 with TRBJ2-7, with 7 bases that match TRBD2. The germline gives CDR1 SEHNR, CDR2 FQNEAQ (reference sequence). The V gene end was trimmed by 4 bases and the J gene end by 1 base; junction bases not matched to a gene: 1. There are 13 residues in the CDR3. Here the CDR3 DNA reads TGTGCCAGCAGCTCTAGCGGTTCCTACGAGCAGTACTTC. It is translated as CASSSSGSYEQYF.

The CDR3 coding sequence is TGTGCCAGCAGCTCCCGGGTAGTTAAGAATGAGCAGTTCTTC. Translating it yields CASSSRVVKNEQFF. The chain couples TRBV7-2 to TRBJ2-1, with D unclear. This CDR3 has 14 residues. The V and J ends lost 4 bases and 7 bases respectively, with 14 bases between them. Germline-derived CDR1 and CDR2 are SGHTA and FQGNSA.

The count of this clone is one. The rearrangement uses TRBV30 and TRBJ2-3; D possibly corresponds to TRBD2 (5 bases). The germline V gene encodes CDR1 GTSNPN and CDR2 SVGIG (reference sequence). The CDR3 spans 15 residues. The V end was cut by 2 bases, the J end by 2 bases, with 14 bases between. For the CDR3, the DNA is TGTGCCTGGAGTTCGGGCCTAGCCGTCACAGATACGCAGTATTTT. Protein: CAWSSGLAVTDTQYF.

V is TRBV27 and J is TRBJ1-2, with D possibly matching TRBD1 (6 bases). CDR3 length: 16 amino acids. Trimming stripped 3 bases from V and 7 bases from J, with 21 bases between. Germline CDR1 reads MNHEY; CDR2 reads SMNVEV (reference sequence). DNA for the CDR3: TGTGCCAGCAGTTTTTTGGGGGCCCGACCAGTTAGTGGCTACACCTTC. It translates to CASSFLGARPVSGYTF.

This CDR3 reads CASTRGGLAGEWETQYF. Written as DNA, the CDR3 is TGTGCCAGCACCCGAGGAGGACTAGCGGGAGAATGGGAGACCCAGTACTTC. The V gene is TRBV5-4, the J gene TRBJ2-5, with TRBD2 matching over 13 bases. Germline V CDR1 and CDR2: SGHNT, YYREEE (reference sequence). The CDR3 runs to 17 residues. Trimming removed 6 bases from V and 5 bases from J; junction bases left unmatched: 13. Based on the CDR3 plus reference TRBV5-4 and TRBJ2-5, the full variable domain is ETGVTQSPTHLIKTRGQQVTLRCSSQSGHNTVSWYQQALGQGPQFIFQYYREEENGRGNFPPRFSGLQFPNYSSELNVNALELDDSALYLCASTRGGLAGEWETQYFGPGTRLLVL.